The rows below give T cell receptor beta chains drawn from one sample of a study of blood T cell repertoires in COVID-19. Sequenced by immunoSEQ multiplex PCR; TCRdb stores in-frame clones only, minus some. The data show approximately 210,000 clones, 65% to 90% seen once. Sequences were obtained from peripheral blood. These receptors came from a human donor in a cohort sampled during active COVID-19. CDR3s leave out the opening cysteine and the closing phenylalanine or tryptophan. Each record gives: CDR3 protein, J gene, clone size, V gene. Rows give clone size only sometimes, using once, few, many, or a class for an expanded clone.

CDR3aa: ASSPPARESENEQY
j_gene: TRBJ2-7
abundance: .
v_gene: TRBV3-1/TRBV3-2

CDR3aa: ASRLGQANPEQF
j_gene: TRBJ2-1
abundance: .
v_gene: TRBV5-4

CDR3aa: ASSVGGYQETQY
j_gene: TRBJ2-5
abundance: .
v_gene: TRBV9

CDR3aa: ASSRERDYGYT
j_gene: TRBJ1-2
abundance: .
v_gene: TRBV14

CDR3aa: ASSLVGGAGGNQPQH
j_gene: TRBJ1-5
abundance: once
v_gene: TRBV28

CDR3aa: ASSLTGTSYEQY
j_gene: TRBJ2-7
abundance: .
v_gene: TRBV28

CDR3aa: ASSNRQGADYGYT
j_gene: TRBJ1-2
abundance: .
v_gene: TRBV5-1

CDR3aa: ASSQSAWGQYGYT
j_gene: TRBJ1-2
abundance: .
v_gene: TRBV16

CDR3aa: SAFSGSEQY
j_gene: TRBJ2-7
abundance: .
v_gene: TRBV20-1

CDR3aa: ASSLVLDNEQF
j_gene: TRBJ2-1
abundance: once
v_gene: TRBV5-4